These T cell receptor beta chains were read from a single sample in a study of PD-1 blockade in classical Hodgkin lymphoma. Clones were sequenced by immunoSEQ multiplex PCR, and TCRdb holds only the in-frame ones, with some missing. The profile covers 100,000 or so clones, with around 90% appearing a single time and around 17% taken by the ten largest. This sample comprised peripheral blood mononuclear cells (PBMCs), obtained before the fourth cycle of nivolumab. The receptors here all came from a human donor with classical Hodgkin lymphoma. Each CDR3 is given with its conserved first and last residue. The order of the fields is V gene, D gene, J gene, clone size, CDR3 DNA, CDR3 protein. D genes are given only for firm matches. Only some rows state a clone size, as once, few, many or a class for expanded clones.

TRBV7-9,TRBD1,TRBJ2-7,-,TGTGCCAGCAGCTTAGAGTTAGTTCGGGACAGGGGGCCCGAGCAGTACTTC,CASSLELVRDRGPEQYF
TRBV10-2,-,TRBJ1-3,few,TGCGCCAGCGGCCAGGGGAAAGAGACTGGAAACACCATATATTTT,CASGQGKETGNTIYF
TRBV28,TRBD1,TRBJ2-7,-,TGTGCCAGCAGTTTATTGGGACAGGGCTACGAGCAGTACTTC,CASSLLGQGYEQYF
TRBV28,TRBD1,TRBJ1-2,-,TGTGCCAGCAGTTCCAGGACAGGGGCGATTTATGGCTACACCTTC,CASSSRTGAIYGYTF
TRBV11-2,-,TRBJ2-7,-,TGTGCCAGCAGCTTAGGGAACAACTACGAGCAGTACTTC,CASSLGNNYEQYF
TRBV30,-,TRBJ1-5,-,TGTGCCTGGAGTCGACCTGGATCGGGGGGCAATCAGCCCCAGCATTTT,CAWSRPGSGGNQPQHF
TRBV27,-,TRBJ2-3,-,TGTGCCAGCAGCACTGGTAGCCCGAGCACAGATACGCAGTATTTT,CASSTGSPSTDTQYF
TRBV28,-,TRBJ1-1,-,TGTGCCAGCCGGGGGGGAGGGGAAGCTTTCTTT,CASRGGGEAFF
TRBV7-2,TRBD2,TRBJ2-1,few,TGTGCCAGCAGCATCACTAGCGGCCCCTACAATGAGCAGTTCTTC,CASSITSGPYNEQFF
TRBV15,-,TRBJ1-4,-,TGTGCCACCAGCAACACTGGAGAGGGGTGGGAGTTTTTT,CATSNTGEGWEFF
TRBV30,-,TRBJ1-2,-,TGTGCCTGGACTCCCCTGGGGCGTAACTATGGCTACACCTTC,CAWTPLGRNYGYTF
TRBV6-4,-,TRBJ2-3,-,TGTGCCAGCAGCGGGACTTACCCAAATACGCAGTATTTT,CASSGTYPNTQYF
TRBV5-6,-,TRBJ1-3,once,TGTGCCAGCAGCTTGACTGATCTCAGCTCTGGAAACACCATATATTTT,CASSLTDLSSGNTIYF
TRBV27,-,TRBJ2-7,-,TGTGCCAGCAGTTTCGGGGACACCTACGAGCAGTACTTC,CASSFGDTYEQYF
TRBV11-2,TRBD2,TRBJ2-3,-,TGTGCCAGCAGCTTAGGTGCTAGCGGGAGGTACCCCAGCACAGATACGCAGTATTTT,CASSLGASGRYPSTDTQYF
TRBV6-4,TRBD2,TRBJ2-1,-,TGTGCCAGCAGTGATAGCGGGAGAGGGGGTGACAATGAGCAGTTCTTC,CASSDSGRGGDNEQFF
TRBV6-5,-,TRBJ2-3,-,TGTGCCAGCAGTTACTCGATACGGGAAGATACGCAGTATTTT,CASSYSIREDTQYF
TRBV29-1,TRBD1,TRBJ2-2,-,TGCAGCGCGTGGACAGGGACGTTCCCCTCGGAGCTGTTTTTT,CSAWTGTFPSELFF
TRBV5-1,-,TRBJ2-3,-,TGCGCCAGCAGCGAGTCAACAGGGTCAGATACGCAGTATTTT,CASSESTGSDTQYF
TRBV6-5,-,TRBJ2-7,few,TGTGCCAGCAGTACCCGGGGATACGAGCAGTACTTC,CASSTRGYEQYF
TRBV5-1,-,TRBJ2-5,-,TGCGCCAGCAGCCCGGGGTCGAGGATGGGGGAGACCCAGTACTTC,CASSPGSRMGETQYF
TRBV15,-,TRBJ2-2,-,TGTGCCACCAGCAGAGATAAATGGCTGAACACCGGGGAGCTGTTTTTT,CATSRDKWLNTGELFF
TRBV30,TRBD1,TRBJ2-7,-,TGTGCCTGGAGGGATCCGGACAGGGATAACTACGAGCAGTACTTC,CAWRDPDRDNYEQYF
TRBV5-6,TRBD1,TRBJ1-2,-,TGTGCCAGCAGCTTGGCCCCCGGGACAGGGTTTTCTGGCTACACCTTC,CASSLAPGTGFSGYTF
TRBV5-5,TRBD2,TRBJ2-7,-,TGTGCCAGCAGCTTGGAACTAGCGGGGCACTACGAGCAGTACTTC,CASSLELAGHYEQYF
TRBV6-5,-,TRBJ2-7,-,TGTGCCAGCAGCTTCGGGACCTTGGGAGAGCAGTACTTC,CASSFGTLGEQYF
TRBV5-4,-,TRBJ1-2,-,TGTGCCAGCAGCCAAATACCCAGAGGTTTTAACTATGGCTACACCTTC,CASSQIPRGFNYGYTF
TRBV28,-,TRBJ1-1,-,TGTGCCAGCAGTTTAATCCAGGGCCGCATGAACACTGAAGCTTTCTTT,CASSLIQGRMNTEAFF
TRBV29-1,-,TRBJ1-1,-,TGCAGCGTTGCGGAAGGGGCCGAAGCTTTCTTT,CSVAEGAEAFF
TRBV19,TRBD2,TRBJ2-1,-,TGTGCCAGTAGTAACTTAGCGGGAGGATATAGCTCCTACAATGAGCAGTTCTTC,CASSNLAGGYSSYNEQFF
TRBV19,TRBD1,TRBJ1-1,-,TGTGCCAGTATGGGGTGGGAGAAAGGGGGCTTGAACACTGAAGCTTTCTTT,CASMGWEKGGLNTEAFF
TRBV18,TRBD1,TRBJ2-7,-,TGTGCCAGCTCACCACTAGGTGACAGGGGGCACGAGCAGTACTTC,CASSPLGDRGHEQYF
TRBV5-4,-,TRBJ2-1,-,TGTGCCAGCAGCTTGGGAGGGGGAGCGAACAATGAGCAGTTCTTC,CASSLGGGANNEQFF
TRBV5-1,-,TRBJ1-2,-,TGCGCCAGCAGCTTTGGGGATTCTTACGACTATGGCTACACCTTC,CASSFGDSYDYGYTF
TRBV5-8,-,TRBJ1-3,-,TGTGCCAGCAGCGACAGGAACTCTGGAAACACCATATATTTT,CASSDRNSGNTIYF
TRBV5-4,TRBD2,TRBJ2-3,-,TGTGCCAGCAGCCCGGGACTAGCGGGAGGAACTAGCACAGATACGCAGTATTTT,CASSPGLAGGTSTDTQYF
TRBV11-2,TRBD1,TRBJ1-2,-,TGTGCCAGCAGCCGAGGGACAGGGGGGTTAGCTAACTATGGCTACACCTTC,CASSRGTGGLANYGYTF
TRBV7-2,-,TRBJ2-2,-,TGTGCCAGCAGCTTAGCGCTCGGGGCTGCCGGGGAGCTGTTTTTT,CASSLALGAAGELFF
TRBV30,-,TRBJ2-1,-,TGTGCCTGGAGTGTAGGTAGCGGCCGCAATGAGCAGTTCTTC,CAWSVGSGRNEQFF
TRBV7-2,-,TRBJ2-7,-,TGTGCCAGCAGGCCAGGGGTTGGGGAGCAGTACTTC,CASRPGVGEQYF
TRBV29-1,TRBD1,TRBJ1-2,-,TGCAGCGTTGGGGGACAGGGAACGGGCTACACCTTC,CSVGGQGTGYTF
TRBV18,-,TRBJ1-2,-,TGTGCCAGCTCACCCGACAGTAACTATGGCTACACCTTC,CASSPDSNYGYTF
TRBV9,TRBD1,TRBJ1-1,-,TGTGCCAGCGACGGACAGGGAAGCACTGAAGCTTTCTTT,CASDGQGSTEAFF
TRBV18,-,TRBJ2-7,-,TGTGCCAGCTCACGCCGGACAGCGGTCTACGAGCAGTACTTC,CASSRRTAVYEQYF
TRBV5-1,TRBD1,TRBJ2-7,-,TGCGCCAGCAGCCCAGGACAGGGGGCGGAGGAGCAGTACTTC,CASSPGQGAEEQYF
TRBV9,-,TRBJ1-4,-,TGTGCCAGCAGCGTAGATGTCGGAGCAACTAATGAAAAACTGTTTTTT,CASSVDVGATNEKLFF
TRBV25-1,-,TRBJ1-1,-,TGTGCCAGCAGGGGCGTGGGGGACACTGAAGCTTTCTTT,CASRGVGDTEAFF